This T cell receptor (beta chain) was sequenced during a study of beta chain features in type 1 diabetes. Purity exceeded 98% in all sorted populations. cDNA synthesis used the whole RNA isolate, giving expressed TCRB sequences. Libraries were prepared by immunoSEQ multiplex PCR; TCRdb keeps only in-frame clonotypes and omits some of them. This table has around 330,000 clones, roughly 9.6% appearing once. Germline V gene data show CDR1 as SSHAT and CDR2 as FNYEAQ (reference sequence). CDR3 size: 14 residues. As to this clone: The junction departs from germline at one end; a sequencing error may be responsible.

This clonotype was obtained from a woman under 40 in good health. The sequenced material came from naive CD4+ T cells from blood. The gene calls are TRBV7-7 and TRBJ2-5; 7 bases line up with TRBD1. The CDR3 region has the DNA TGTGCTAGCAGCTCTACAGGGGCCCAAGAGACCCAGTACTTC. It yields the protein CASSSTGAQETQYF. Together with reference TRBV7-7 and TRBJ2-5, the CDR3 gives the full variable domain: GAGVSQSPRYKVTKRGQDVTLRCDPISSHATLYWYQQALGQGPEFLTYFNYEAQPDKSGLPSDRFSAERPEGSISTLTIQRTEQRDSAMYRCASSSTGAQETQYFGPGTRLLVL.